This T cell receptor beta chain is drawn from a study of blood T cell repertoires in COVID-19. Overall study context: Acute and convalescent COVID-19 specimens originated in the United States, Italy and Spain. The analysed material was cDNA or gDNA that came from T cells, B-cell-depleted T cells, or PBMCs.

This CDR3 contains 18 residues. Germline V gene lookup returns CDR1 SGHRS and CDR2 YFSETQ. J gave up 1 base and V 4 bases, and 14 bases lay outside the gene matches. Those who participated ranged in age from roughly 18 to 100 years and resided in 20 to 25 US areas. Participant-given clinical history determined each cohort assignment. Sequenced by immunoSEQ multiplex PCR; TCRdb stores in-frame clones only, minus some. The sample records over 200,000 clones, 80% to 90% being singletons. The sample was PBMCs or T cells enriched from blood (not recorded which). The chain combines TRBV5-1 with TRBJ1-2; 9 bases map to TRBD1. The receptor's source is a man aged 40-55 years who had recovered from COVID-19. The CDR3: CASSPAGTGLGDNYGYTF. The DNA of the CDR3 is TGCGCCAGCAGCCCAGCCGGGACAGGGCTTGGTGATAACTATGGCTACACCTTC.